This T cell receptor beta chain was documented in a study of OX40 agonist ivuxolimab in advanced cancers. The CDR3 has 15 amino acids. Germline CDR1 reads LGHNA; CDR2 reads YSLEER. Clones were sequenced by immunoSEQ multiplex PCR, and TCRdb holds only the in-frame ones, with some missing. The sample has approximately 41,000 clones; roughly 87% are singletons. This receptor was taken from an adult with an advanced solid tumor such as melanoma, head and neck, liver or kidney cancer. V and J are TRBV4-3 and TRBJ2-5; 9 nucleotides agree with TRBD1. The end of the DNA fits TRBJ2-7 better, so the J call may be wrong. The sequencing used CD4+ or CD8+ T cells sorted from blood, collected in a trial of the OX40 agonist ivuxolimab. The CDR3 reads CASSQDRTGVYEQYF. CDR3 in DNA: TGCGCCAGCAGCCAAGATAGGACAGGGGTCTACGAGCAGTACTTC.